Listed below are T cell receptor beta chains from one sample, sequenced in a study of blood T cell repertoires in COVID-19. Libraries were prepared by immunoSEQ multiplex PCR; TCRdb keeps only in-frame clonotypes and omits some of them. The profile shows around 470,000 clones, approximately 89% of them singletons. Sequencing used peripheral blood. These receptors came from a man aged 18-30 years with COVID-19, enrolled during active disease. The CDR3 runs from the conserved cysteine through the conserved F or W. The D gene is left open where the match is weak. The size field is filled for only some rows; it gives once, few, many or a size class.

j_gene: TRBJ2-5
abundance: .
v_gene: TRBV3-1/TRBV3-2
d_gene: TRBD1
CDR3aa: CASSQVGQGAETQYF
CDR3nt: TGTGCCAGCAGCCAAGTGGGACAGGGGGCAGAGACCCAGTACTTC

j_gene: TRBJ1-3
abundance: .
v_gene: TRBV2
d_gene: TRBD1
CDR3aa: CASRRQGVGGNTIYF
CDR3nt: TGTGCCAGCAGAAGACAGGGGGTCGGAGGAAACACCATATATTTT

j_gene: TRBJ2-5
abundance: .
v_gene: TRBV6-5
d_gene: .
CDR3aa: CASSYSMRETQYF
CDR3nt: TGTGCCAGCAGTTACTCGATGAGAGAGACCCAGTACTTC

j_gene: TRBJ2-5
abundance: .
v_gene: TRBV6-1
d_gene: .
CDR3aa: CASSEVRVVWETQYF
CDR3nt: TGTGCCAGCAGTGAAGTGAGGGTCGTCTGGGAGACCCAGTACTTC

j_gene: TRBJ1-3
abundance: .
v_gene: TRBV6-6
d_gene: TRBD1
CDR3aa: CASSSDRFDGNTIYF
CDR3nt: TGTGCCAGCAGTTCGGACAGGTTCGACGGAAACACCATATATTTT

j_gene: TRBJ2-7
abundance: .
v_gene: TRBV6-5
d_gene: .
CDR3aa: CASSGFEGYEQYF
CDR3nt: TGTGCCAGCAGCGGATTCGAGGGCTACGAGCAGTACTTC

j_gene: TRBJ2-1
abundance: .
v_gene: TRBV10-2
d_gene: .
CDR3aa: CASSGPTALRASYNEQFF
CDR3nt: TGCGCCAGCAGTGGGCCCACGGCTCTGAGGGCCAGCTACAATGAGCAGTTCTTC

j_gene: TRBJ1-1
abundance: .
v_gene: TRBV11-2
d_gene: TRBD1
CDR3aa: CASSLATGVNTEAFF
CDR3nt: TGTGCCAGCAGCTTAGCGACAGGGGTGAACACTGAAGCTTTCTTT

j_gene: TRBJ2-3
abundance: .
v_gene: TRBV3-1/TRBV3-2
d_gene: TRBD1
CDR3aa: CASSPDRGLTSTDTQYF
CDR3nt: TGTGCCAGCAGCCCGGACAGGGGGTTGACTAGCACAGATACGCAGTATTTT

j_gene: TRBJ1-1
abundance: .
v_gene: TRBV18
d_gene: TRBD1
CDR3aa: CASSPLTGETEAFF
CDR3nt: TGTGCCAGCTCACCCCTGACAGGGGAGACTGAAGCTTTCTTT

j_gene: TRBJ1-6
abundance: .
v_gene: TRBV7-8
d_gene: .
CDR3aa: CASSFRGIGDSPLHF
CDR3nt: TGTGCCAGCAGCTTCCGGGGAATTGGAGATTCACCCCTCCACTTT

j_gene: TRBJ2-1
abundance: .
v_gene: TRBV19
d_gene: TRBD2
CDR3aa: CASSIVLSGGKNEQFF
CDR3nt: TGTGCCAGTAGTATTGTATTGAGCGGGGGGAAGAATGAGCAGTTCTTC

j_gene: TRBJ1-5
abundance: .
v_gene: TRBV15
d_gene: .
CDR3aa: CATSSRPDSSNQPQHF
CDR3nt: TGTGCCACCAGCTCTCGACCGGACAGCAGCAATCAGCCCCAGCATTTT

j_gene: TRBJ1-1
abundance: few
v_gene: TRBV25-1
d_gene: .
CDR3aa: CASSEYEDTEAFF
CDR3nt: TGTGCCAGCAGTGAATATGAGGACACTGAAGCTTTCTTT

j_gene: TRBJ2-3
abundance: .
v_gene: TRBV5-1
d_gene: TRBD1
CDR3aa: CASSLGHRGYDTQYF
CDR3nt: TGCGCCAGCAGTCTAGGCCACAGGGGTTACGATACGCAGTATTTT

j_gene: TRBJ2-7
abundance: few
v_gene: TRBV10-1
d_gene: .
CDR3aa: CASSESGVYEQYF
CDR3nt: TGCGCCAGCAGTGAGTCGGGCGTTTACGAGCAGTACTTC

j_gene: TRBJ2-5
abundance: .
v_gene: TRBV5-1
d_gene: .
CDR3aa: CASSWAPVQETQYF
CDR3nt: TGCGCCAGCAGCTGGGCGCCCGTTCAAGAGACCCAGTACTTC

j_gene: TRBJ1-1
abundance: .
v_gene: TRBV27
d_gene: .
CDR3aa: CASSLSDTNTEAFF
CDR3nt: TGTGCCAGCAGTTTGTCAGACACGAACACTGAAGCTTTCTTT

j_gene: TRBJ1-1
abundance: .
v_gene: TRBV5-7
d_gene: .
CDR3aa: CASSLGQEDTEAFF
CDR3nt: TGTGCCAGCAGCTTGGGGCAAGAAGACACTGAAGCTTTCTTT

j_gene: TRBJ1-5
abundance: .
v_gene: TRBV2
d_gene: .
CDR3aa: CASSVGGSQAPQHF
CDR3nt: TGTGCCAGCAGTGTAGGGGGTTCCCAGGCGCCCCAGCATTTT

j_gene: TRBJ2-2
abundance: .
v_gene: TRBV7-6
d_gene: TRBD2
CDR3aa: CASSLGPSGTNTGELFF
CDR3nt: TGTGCCAGCAGCTTAGGTCCTAGCGGAACGAACACCGGGGAGCTGTTTTTT

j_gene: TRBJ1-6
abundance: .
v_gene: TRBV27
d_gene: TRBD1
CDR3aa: CASSFGQGAYSPLHF
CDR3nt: TGTGCCAGCAGTTTTGGGCAGGGGGCGTATTCACCCCTCCACTTT

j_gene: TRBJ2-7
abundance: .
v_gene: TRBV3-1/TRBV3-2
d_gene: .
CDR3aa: CASRETGTYEQYF
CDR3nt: TGTGCCAGCAGGGAAACAGGGACCTACGAGCAGTACTTC

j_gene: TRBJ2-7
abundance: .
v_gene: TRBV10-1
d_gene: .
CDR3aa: CASSDMYEQYF
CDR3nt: TGCGCCAGCAGTGATATGTACGAGCAGTACTTC

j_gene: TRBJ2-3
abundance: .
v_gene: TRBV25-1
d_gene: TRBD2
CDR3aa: CASSEYRDSGGTDTQYF
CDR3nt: TGTGCCAGCAGTGAATATAGAGATAGCGGGGGCACAGATACGCAGTATTTT

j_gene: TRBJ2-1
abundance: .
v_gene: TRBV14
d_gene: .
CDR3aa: CASSPSGERNEQFF
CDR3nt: TGTGCCAGCAGCCCCTCAGGGGAAAGGAATGAGCAGTTCTTC

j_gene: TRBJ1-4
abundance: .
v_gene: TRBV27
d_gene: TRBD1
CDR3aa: CASSFQGVTNEKLFF
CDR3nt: TGTGCCAGCAGTTTCCAGGGGGTGACTAATGAAAAACTGTTTTTT

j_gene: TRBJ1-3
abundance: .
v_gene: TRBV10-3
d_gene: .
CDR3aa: CAISPTGNAGNTIYF
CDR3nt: TGTGCCATCAGCCCCACAGGGAATGCTGGAAACACCATATATTTT

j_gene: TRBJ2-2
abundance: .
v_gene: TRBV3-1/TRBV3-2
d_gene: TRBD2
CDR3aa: CASSHRSRGGRSGELFF
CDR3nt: TGTGCCAGCAGCCATCGCTCGCGGGGGGGCCGGTCCGGGGAGCTGTTTTTT

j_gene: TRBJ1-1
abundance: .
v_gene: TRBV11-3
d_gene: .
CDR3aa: CASSSDRNTEAFF
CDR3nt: TGTGCCAGCAGCTCTGACAGGAACACTGAAGCTTTCTTT

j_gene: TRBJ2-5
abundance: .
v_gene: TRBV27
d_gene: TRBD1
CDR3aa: CASKLRDSQETQYF
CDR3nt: TGTGCCAGCAAATTACGGGACAGCCAAGAGACCCAGTACTTC

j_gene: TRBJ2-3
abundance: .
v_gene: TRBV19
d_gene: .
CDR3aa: CASSISGGGWDTQYF
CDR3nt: TGTGCCAGTAGTATATCGGGGGGCGGTTGGGATACGCAGTATTTT

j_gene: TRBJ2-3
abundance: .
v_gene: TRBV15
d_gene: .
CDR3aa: CATSPRLADTQYF
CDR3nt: TGTGCCACCAGCCCACGATTAGCAGATACGCAGTATTTT

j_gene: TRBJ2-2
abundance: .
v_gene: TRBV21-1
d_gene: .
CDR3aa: CASSSGAGKSNTGELFF
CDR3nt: TGTGCCAGCAGCAGTGGGGCGGGGAAGTCGAACACCGGGGAGCTGTTTTTT

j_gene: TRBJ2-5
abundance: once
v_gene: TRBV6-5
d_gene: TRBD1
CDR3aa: CASSYSPGGSETQYF
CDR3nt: TGTGCCAGCAGTTACTCGCCAGGGGGCAGTGAGACCCAGTACTTC

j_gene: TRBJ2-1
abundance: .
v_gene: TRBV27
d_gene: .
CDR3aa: CASKGATAYNEQFF
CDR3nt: TGTGCCAGCAAGGGAGCTACCGCCTACAATGAGCAGTTCTTC

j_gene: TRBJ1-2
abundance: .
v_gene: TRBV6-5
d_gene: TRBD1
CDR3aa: CASSRAGGGYGYTF
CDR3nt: TGTGCCAGCAGTAGGGCAGGGGGCGGCTATGGCTACACCTTC

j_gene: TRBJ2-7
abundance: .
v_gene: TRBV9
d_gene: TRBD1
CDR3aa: CASSPSGTGLHEQYF
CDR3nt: TGTGCCAGCAGCCCCTCGGGGACAGGGCTTCACGAGCAGTACTTC

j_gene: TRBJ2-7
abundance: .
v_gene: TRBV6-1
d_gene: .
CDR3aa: CASSELAAMYYEQYF
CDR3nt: TGTGCCAGCAGTGAATTGGCGGCCATGTACTACGAGCAGTACTTC

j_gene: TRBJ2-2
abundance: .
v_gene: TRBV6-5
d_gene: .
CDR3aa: CATDRSNTGELFF
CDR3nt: TGTGCCACTGACAGGTCGAACACCGGGGAGCTGTTTTTT

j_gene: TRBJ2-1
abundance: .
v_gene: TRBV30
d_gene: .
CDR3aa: CAWGGLRGRRNEQFF
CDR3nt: TGTGCCTGGGGCGGGCTACGCGGTCGGAGGAATGAGCAGTTCTTC

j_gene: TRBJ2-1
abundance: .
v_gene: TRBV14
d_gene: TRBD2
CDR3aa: CASSQASGYNEQFF
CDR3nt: TGTGCCAGCAGCCAAGCTAGCGGCTACAATGAGCAGTTCTTC

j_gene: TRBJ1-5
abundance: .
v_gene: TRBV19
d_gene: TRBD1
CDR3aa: CASSMGQRSNQPQHF
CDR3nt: TGTGCCAGTAGTATGGGACAGAGAAGCAATCAGCCCCAGCATTTT

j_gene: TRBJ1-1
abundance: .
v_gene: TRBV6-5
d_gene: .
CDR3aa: CASSYDTRAEAFF
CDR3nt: TGTGCCAGCAGTTACGATACGAGGGCTGAAGCTTTCTTT

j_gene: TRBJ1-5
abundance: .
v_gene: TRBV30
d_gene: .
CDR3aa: CAWSVSGDQPQHF
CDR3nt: TGTGCCTGGAGTGTAAGCGGGGATCAGCCCCAGCATTTT

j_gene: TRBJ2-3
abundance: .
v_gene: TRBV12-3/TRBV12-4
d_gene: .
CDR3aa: CASSFGEGNTQYF
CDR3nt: TGTGCCAGCAGTTTTGGCGAGGGAAATACGCAGTATTTT

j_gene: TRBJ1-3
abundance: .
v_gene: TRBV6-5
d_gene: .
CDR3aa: CASSTDRGPGNTIYF
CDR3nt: TGTGCCAGCAGTACCGACCGGGGTCCAGGAAACACCATATATTTT